The 21 T cell receptor beta chains below were found in one sample sequenced in a study of cytomegalovirus exposure and HLA in healthy donors. PCR primers comprised 60 Vbeta and 13 Jbeta primers. Measured with immunoSEQ multiplex PCR; TCRdb has only the in-frame clones, and not every one. Of more than 95,000 clones in the sample, 77% were seen once. The sample taken for sequencing was PBMCs. The receptors derive from a woman between 40 and 55 years old in good health and CMV-seropositive.

The J gene is TRBJ2-2, the V gene TRBV30; 9 positions agree with TRBD2. The CDR3 length is 17 residues. Germline values: CDR1 GTSNPN, CDR2 SVGIG (reference sequence). J gave up 2 bases and V 2 bases, and 9 bases lay outside the gene matches. The CDR3 region is CAWSSFCSGRNTGELFF. Written as DNA, the CDR3 is TGTGCCTGGAGTTCATTCTGTAGCGGGAGAAACACCGGGGAGCTGTTTTTT.

The chain couples TRBV12-5 to TRBJ1-2, with 9 bases fitting TRBD1. This CDR3 spans 14 amino acids. Germline loops: CDR1 LGHNT, CDR2 FRNRAP. V lost 7 bases, J lost 8 bases, and 11 bases stayed unmatched. The CDR3 reads CASARTGAPRGYTF. The CDR3 nucleotides read TGTGCTAGTGCCCGGACAGGGGCCCCTAGGGGCTACACCTTC.

The gene calls are TRBV18 and TRBJ2-1; 9 nucleotides line up with TRBD2. The CDR3 length is 15 residues. Germline V lookup: CDR1 KGHSH, CDR2 LQKENI. Trimming at V came to 1 base and at J to 7 bases, leaving 5 bases not matched to a gene. CDR3 coding DNA: TGTGCCAGCTCACCACTAGCGGGGGTAGTTAATGAGCAGTTCTTC. Amino acid sequence: CASSPLAGVVNEQFF.

This chain joins TRBV7-3 and TRBJ2-3; 9 bases fit TRBD2. The germline CDR1 and CDR2 sequences are SGHTA and FQGTGA. V gave up 5 bases and J gave up 6 bases; unmatched junction bases: 12. CDR3 length: 16 amino acids. The CDR3 region is CASSSRAGGLLDTQYF. CDR3 sequence (DNA): TGTGCCAGCAGCAGCAGAGCGGGGGGCCTTTTGGATACGCAGTATTTT.

The chain links TRBV5-6 to TRBJ2-1; tentative D call: TRBD1 (7 bases). This CDR3 contains 17 residues. Germline lookup yields CDR1 SGHDT and CDR2 YYEEEE. The germline V and J ends were trimmed by 4 bases and 6 bases, with 23 bases remaining between them. CDR3 loop: CASSPRQGGIGSNEQFF. DNA for the CDR3: TGTGCCAGCAGCCCTCGACAGGGAGGTATCGGGTCCAATGAGCAGTTCTTC.

The chain recombines TRBV11-2 with TRBJ1-2; D is ambiguous. Trimming took 5 bases from V and 0 from J, leaving 22 bases between them. CDR1 is SGHAT and CDR2 is FQNNGV in the germline V gene. The CDR3 loop spans 18 amino acids. CDR3 in DNA: TGTGCCAGCAGCCCTGGACCGTACACTAGCGGACCTAACTATGGCTACACCTTC. Translation gives CASSPGPYTSGPNYGYTF. The variable domain in full, with the rest retrieved from reference TRBV11-2 and TRBJ1-2, is EAGVAQSPRYKIIEKRQSVAFWCNPISGHATLYWYQQILGQGPKLLIQFQNNGVVDDSQLPKDRFSAERLKGVDSTLKIQPAKLEDSAVYLCASSPGPYTSGPNYGYTFGSGTRLTVV.

J is TRBJ1-2 and V is TRBV11-2, with D possibly TRBD1 on 6 matching bases. This CDR3 comprises 14 residues. Per the germline V gene, CDR1 is SGHAT and CDR2 is FQNNGV. Trimming pared 5 bases from V and 6 bases from J, leaving 16 bases between. This CDR3 is CASSPPTGYDGYTF. CDR3 coding DNA: TGTGCCAGCAGCCCCCCCACAGGGTATGATGGCTACACCTTC.

This rearrangement joins TRBV7-9 to TRBJ2-2, with 10 positions matching TRBD1. CDR3 length: 15 amino acids. Germline V CDR1 and CDR2: SEHNR, FQNEAQ (reference sequence). V was pared by 7 bases and J by 4 bases, with 6 bases of the junction left unmatched. CDR3 DNA: TGTGCCAGCATCTGGCGACAGGGGGCCACCGGGGAGCTGTTTTTT. It is translated as CASIWRQGATGELFF.

This chain links TRBV10-3 with TRBJ2-1, with 12 bases that match TRBD2. The CDR3 has 14 residues. The germline CDR1 and CDR2 sequences are ENHRY and SYGVKD. J was trimmed by 6 bases and V by 9 bases; bases with no gene match: 6. This chain's CDR3 is CAMTSGSEINEQFF. CDR3 coding DNA: TGTGCCATGACTAGCGGGAGTGAGATCAATGAGCAGTTCTTC.

This clone was observed a handful of times. The rearrangement joins TRBV7-8 to TRBJ2-1; D is possibly TRBD2 (5 bases). The germline V gene has CDR1 SGHVS and CDR2 FQNEAQ. Trimming cost V 5 bases and J 4 bases, with 18 bases left between them. The CDR3 sequence is 16 residues long. The DNA for the CDR3 is TGTGCCAGCAGCGATACACCGGGTCGGGGTTACAATGAGCAGTTCTTC. The encoded protein is CASSDTPGRGYNEQFF.

This clone was seen just once. The chain combines TRBV2 with TRBJ1-4; 8 positions agree with TRBD1. The V gene's germline CDR1 is SNHLY and CDR2 FYNNEI. The trim removed 7 bases at V and 10 bases at J, leaving 14 bases unmatched. This CDR3 region has 15 residues. The CDR3 bases are TGTGCCAGCACCCCCGACAGGGGCGGGATTGGAAAACTGTTTTTT. It encodes CASTPDRGGIGKLFF.

The DNA of the CDR3 is TGTGCCAGCAGCTTGTTTACAGGGGGCATAGGCGAGAGCTATGGCTACACCTTC. This sequence encodes CASSLFTGGIGESYGYTF. This chain uses TRBV5-6 with TRBJ1-2; 9 bases are a match to TRBD1. The CDR3 is 18 amino acids. The germline CDR1 and CDR2 sequences are SGHDT and YYEEEE. Unmatched junction bases numbered 14, after V lost 1 base and J lost 4 bases.

The V gene is TRBV27, the J gene TRBJ2-1; D is possibly TRBD1 (6 bases). V was clipped by 4 bases and J by 6 bases, with 10 bases between them. Germline CDR1 MNHEY, CDR2 SMNVEV (reference sequence). The CDR3 contains 13 residues. The CDR3 DNA is TGTGCCAGCAGTTCCTACAGGGTCAATGAGCAGTTCTTC. Residues: CASSSYRVNEQFF.

V and J are TRBV18 and TRBJ1-1; D is unresolved. The CDR3 has 14 residues. With 2 bases removed from V and 3 bases from J, the gap between germline ends came to 10 bases. Germline loops: CDR1 KGHSH, CDR2 LQKENI. The DNA for the CDR3 is TGTGCCAGCTCACCATCTGGCCGGGACACTGAAGCTTTCTTT. Translation gives CASSPSGRDTEAFF.

The genes are TRBV12-5 and TRBJ1-2, with 9 bases aligning to TRBD1. J was trimmed by 4 bases and V by 5 bases; bases with no gene match: 5. The CDR3 has 14 residues. Germline V gene lookup returns CDR1 LGHNT and CDR2 FRNRAP. CDR3 bases: TGTGCTAGTGGTCCGGGACAGGGATCCTATGGCTACACCTTC. This sequence encodes CASGPGQGSYGYTF. The full variable domain, rest sourced from reference TRBV12-5 and TRBJ1-2, is DARVTQTPRHKVTEMGQEVTMRCQPILGHNTVFWYRQTMMQGLELLAYFRNRAPLDDSGMPKDRFSAEMPDATLATLKIQPSEPRDSAVYFCASGPGQGSYGYTFGSGTRLTVV.

Written as DNA, the CDR3 is TGTGCCAGCAGCTTAGATCCCAGGGATGATGGCTACACCTTC. It encodes CASSLDPRDDGYTF. V and J are TRBV11-2 and TRBJ1-2; tentative D call: TRBD1 (5 bases). Trimming removed 0 bases at V and 6 bases at J, with 11 bases between. CDR1 is SGHAT, CDR2 FQNNGV, per germline. The CDR3 length is 14 residues.

V gene TRBV10-1 combines with J gene TRBJ2-4; tentatively, D is TRBD2 (6 bases). CDR1 and CDR2 (germline): WNHNN, SYGVQD (reference sequence). V was cut by 10 bases and J by 7 bases, with 14 bases left in between. The CDR3 length is 12 residues. The DNA for the CDR3 is TGCGCCACCCGGACTACCTCCAACATTCAGTACTTC. Encoded protein: CATRTTSNIQYF.

The V gene is TRBV28, the J gene TRBJ2-7; weak D call: TRBD2 (6 bases). The length of the CDR3 is 12 residues. Germline values: CDR1 MDHEN, CDR2 SYDVKM. With 6 bases removed from V and 4 bases from J, the gap between germline ends came to 10 bases. The CDR3 here is CASSPGLYEQYF. The CDR3 bases are TGTGCCAGCAGCCCGGGACTTTACGAGCAGTACTTC.

The table lists this clone with a count of one. The gene calls are TRBV14 and TRBJ2-2; 11 bases align to TRBD2. From germline, CDR1 is SGHDN and CDR2 FVKESK. Trimming removed 2 bases from V and 2 bases from J; junction bases left unmatched: 4. This CDR3 is 17 amino acids long. CDR3 nucleotide sequence: TGTGCCAGCAGCCAACTGACTAGCGGGGATAACACCGGGGAGCTGTTTTTT. This translates into CASSQLTSGDNTGELFF.

This clone was counted a single time. This chain joins TRBV2 and TRBJ2-1; a possible D gene is TRBD1 (6 bases). The V gene's germline CDR1 is SNHLY and CDR2 FYNNEI. The CDR3 has 13 residues. V was clipped by 7 bases and J by 6 bases, with 13 bases between them. The CDR3 nucleotides are TGTGCCAGCAACCCACAGGGAGTCAATGAGCAGTTCTTC. Protein sequence: CASNPQGVNEQFF.

This clone showed up just a few times. The rearrangement uses TRBV10-3 and TRBJ1-1; 7 bases align to TRBD1. Germline CDR1 is ENHRY and CDR2 is SYGVKD. The CDR3 spans 15 residues. V lost 3 bases, J lost 1 base, and 5 bases stayed unmatched. The CDR3 sequence is CAISERDSPNTEAFF. Here the CDR3 DNA reads TGTGCCATCAGTGAAAGGGACAGCCCGAACACTGAAGCTTTCTTT.